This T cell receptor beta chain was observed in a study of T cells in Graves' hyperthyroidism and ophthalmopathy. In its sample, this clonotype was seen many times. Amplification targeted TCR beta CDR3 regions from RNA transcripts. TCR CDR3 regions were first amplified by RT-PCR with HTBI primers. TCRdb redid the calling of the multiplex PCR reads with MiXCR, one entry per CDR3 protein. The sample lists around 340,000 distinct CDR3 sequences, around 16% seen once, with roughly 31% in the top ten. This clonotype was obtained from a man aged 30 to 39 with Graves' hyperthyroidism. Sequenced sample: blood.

The CDR3 reads CSGGLGWTQYF. Here the CDR3 DNA reads TGCAGTGGAGGACTGGGGTGGACCCAGTACTTC. The V call is TRBV20-1, the J call TRBJ2-5, with D possibly matching TRBD2 (5 bases). This CDR3 is built from 11 residues. Trimming took 7 bases from V and 7 from J, leaving 13 bases between them. Germline V CDR1 and CDR2: DFQATT, SNEGSKA (reference sequence).